The clone carrying this T cell receptor (beta chain) came up once. Assay used: immunoSEQ multiplex PCR; TCRdb lists only in-frame clones, some missing. Among 130,000 to 150,000 clones, more than 75% were seen once, and the ten largest hold 0.95% to 1.5%. This sample stems from a study of blood T cell repertoires in COVID-19. Input material: PBMCs or T cells enriched from blood (not recorded which). The TCR comes from a woman in her twenties or thirties with acute COVID-19.

The CDR3 DNA reads TGTGCCAGCTCACCTAGCGTCAGTTATAGCAATCAGCCCCAGCATTTT. It is translated as CASSPSVSYSNQPQHF. The chain carries TRBV18 and TRBJ1-5; D is unresolved. Germline CDR1 is KGHSH and CDR2 is LQKENI. The length of the CDR3 is 16 residues. The germline V and J ends were trimmed by 3 bases and 0 bases, with 12 bases remaining between them.